This section outlines one T cell receptor beta chain sequence together with its context. Antigen specificity is unknown. Coverage ceases 3 residues before the CDR3 finishes, and the germline J gene fills in the end. Sequencing was performed with immunoSEQ multiplex PCR; in TCRdb, only in-frame clones are kept and a portion is missing. Its clone listing holds tens of thousands of clones. This specimen belongs to a study of Tregs in tolerant kidney transplant recipients. Overall study findings and caveats: Antigen-driven expansion was suggested because donor-specific Tregs expanded more than all Tregs in tolerant patients.

Germline CDR1 is SGHVS and CDR2 is FQNEAQ. V was clipped by 7 bases and J by 2 bases; unmatched bases: 7. The CDR3 extends over 14 amino acids. J is TRBJ2-7 and V is TRBV7-8; TRBD1 agrees at 8 bases. This sample comprised CD4+ T cells from blood, obtained before the transplant. The receptor was isolated from a human donor who received a combined kidney and bone marrow transplant. The CDR3 reads CASTLPGQAYEQYF. The sequenced CDR3 bases are TGTGCCAGCACCCTCCCGGGACAGGCCTACGAG.